This T cell receptor beta chain derives from a study of blood T cell repertoires in COVID-19. As for the study in general: The cDNA or gDNA used as material had been derived from T cells, B-cell-depleted T cells, or PBMCs.

The protocol was immunoSEQ multiplex PCR, while the TCRdb copy is restricted to in-frame clones and leaves out a portion. The table records 350,000 to 450,000 clones, 80% to 85% of them present only once. Recovery meant two consecutive negative NP/OP PCR tests, professional clearance, or resolved symptoms. Germline CDR1 and CDR2: SGHRS and YFSETQ. Trimming took 2 bases from V and 2 from J, leaving 10 bases between them. The CDR3 consists of 14 residues. The chain recombines TRBV5-1 with TRBJ1-1; perhaps TRBD1 as D (6 bases). This receptor was taken from a woman aged 45-59 years who had recovered from COVID-19. Sequencing was carried out using PBMCs or T cells enriched from blood (not recorded which). In DNA, the CDR3 is TGCGCCAGCAGCTTAAAGGACAGCAACACTGAAGCTTTCTTT. Protein: CASSLKDSNTEAFF.